The 2 T cell receptor beta chains presented below share a single source sample, sequenced in a study of CD4 T cells in relation to SARS-CoV-2 and coronaviruses. The unexposed donors gave CD4+ T cells in about 2011-2018, prior to COVID-19. Some clones are missing from TCRdb's copy, which holds only in-frame ones; the method was immunoSEQ multiplex PCR. The data contain about 59,000 clones, roughly 89% of them singletons. The sequenced sample was memory CD4+ T cells from PBMCs. These receptors all stem from a human donor in good health.

The chain combines TRBV10-3 with TRBJ2-2; TRBD1 might be the D (5 bases). The CDR3 sequence is 14 residues long. Trimming removed 6 bases from V and 6 bases from J, with 14 bases in between. From germline, CDR1 is ENHRY and CDR2 SYGVKD. DNA of the CDR3: TGTGCCATCAGCGGATGGCAGGGTTCCGGGGAGCTGTTTTTT. Its translation is CAISGWQGSGELFF.

V usage is TRBV6-6 and J usage is TRBJ2-2, with a possible D match to TRBD1 (6 bases). Germline CDR1 reads MNHNY; CDR2 reads SVGAGI (reference sequence). Trimming removed 2 bases from V and 4 bases from J, with 14 bases in between. CDR3 length: 16 amino acids. CDR3 coding DNA: TGTGCCAGCAGTTACCCCACAGGGCTTGGCACCGGGGAGCTGTTTTTT. It codes for CASSYPTGLGTGELFF.